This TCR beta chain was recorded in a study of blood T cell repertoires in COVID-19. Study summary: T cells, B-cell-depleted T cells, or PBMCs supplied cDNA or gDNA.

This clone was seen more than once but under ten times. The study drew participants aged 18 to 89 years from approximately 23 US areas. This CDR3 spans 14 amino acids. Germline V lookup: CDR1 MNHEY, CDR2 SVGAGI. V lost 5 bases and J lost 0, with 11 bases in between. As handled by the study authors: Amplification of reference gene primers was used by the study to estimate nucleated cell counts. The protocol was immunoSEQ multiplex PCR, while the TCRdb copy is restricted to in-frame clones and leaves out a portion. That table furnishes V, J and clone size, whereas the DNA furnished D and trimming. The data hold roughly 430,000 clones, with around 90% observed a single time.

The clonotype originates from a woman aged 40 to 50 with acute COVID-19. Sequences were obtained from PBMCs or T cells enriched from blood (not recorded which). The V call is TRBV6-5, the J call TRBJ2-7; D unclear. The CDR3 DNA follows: TGTGCCAGCAGTCGCACTATGAGCTCCTACGAGCAGTACTTC. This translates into CASSRTMSSYEQYF.